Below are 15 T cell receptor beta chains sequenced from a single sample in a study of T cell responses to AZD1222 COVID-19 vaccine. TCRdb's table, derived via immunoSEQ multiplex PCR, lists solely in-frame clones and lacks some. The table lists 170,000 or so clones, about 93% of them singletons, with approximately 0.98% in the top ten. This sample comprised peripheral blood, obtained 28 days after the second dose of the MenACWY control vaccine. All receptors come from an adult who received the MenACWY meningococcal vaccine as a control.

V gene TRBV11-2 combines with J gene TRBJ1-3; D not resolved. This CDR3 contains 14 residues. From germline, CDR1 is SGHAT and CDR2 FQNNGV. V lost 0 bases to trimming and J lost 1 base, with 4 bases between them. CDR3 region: CASSLERSGNTIYF. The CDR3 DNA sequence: TGTGCCAGCAGCTTAGAACGGTCTGGAAACACCATATATTTT.

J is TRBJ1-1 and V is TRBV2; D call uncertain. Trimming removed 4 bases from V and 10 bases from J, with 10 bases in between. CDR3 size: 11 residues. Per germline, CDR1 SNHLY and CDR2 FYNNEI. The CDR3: CASSGQTVAFF. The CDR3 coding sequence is TGTGCCAGCAGTGGCCAAACAGTAGCTTTCTTT.

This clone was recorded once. The CDR3 DNA sequence: TGTGCCAGCATATCCGAAAGATCACAGGTCCTCTACAATGAGCAGTTCTTC. It is translated as CASISERSQVLYNEQFF. The chain joins TRBV27 to TRBJ2-1; D is possibly TRBD1 (5 bases). V gave up 7 bases and J gave up 3 bases, with 22 bases separating them. The CDR3 sequence is 17 residues long. CDR1 MNHEY and CDR2 SMNVEV come from the germline V gene (reference sequence).

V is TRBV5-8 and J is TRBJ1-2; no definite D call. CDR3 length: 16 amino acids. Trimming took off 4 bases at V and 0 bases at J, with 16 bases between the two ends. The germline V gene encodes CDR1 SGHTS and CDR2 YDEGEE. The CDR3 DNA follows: TGTGCCAGCAGCCAGGATCCGGGTCGAACTAACTATGGCTACACCTTC. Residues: CASSQDPGRTNYGYTF. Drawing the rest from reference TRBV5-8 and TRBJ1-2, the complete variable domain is EAGVTQSPTHLIKTRGQQATLRCSPISGHTSVYWYQQALGLGLQFLLWYDEGEERNRGNFPPRFSGRQFPNYSSELNVNALELEDSALYLCASSQDPGRTNYGYTFGSGTRLTVV.

The CDR3 is CASSPSSTNYGYTF. Written as DNA, the CDR3 is TGTGCCAGCTCGCCTTCCTCCACTAACTATGGCTACACCTTC. The J gene is TRBJ1-2, the V gene TRBV18; D gene uncertain. Trimming left V 6 bases short and J 0 bases short, with 11 bases between. Per the germline V gene, CDR1 is KGHSH and CDR2 is LQKENI. This CDR3 is built from 14 residues. Supplemented by reference TRBV18 and TRBJ1-2, the full variable domain reads NAGVMQNPRHLVRRRGQEARLRCSPMKGHSHVYWYRQLPEEGLKFMVYLQKENIIDESGMPKERFSAEFPKEGPSILRIQQVVRGDSAAYFCASSPSSTNYGYTFGSGTRLTVV.

The CDR3 DNA is TGCGCCAGCAGCCAAGGGCGCTCTGGAAACACCATATATTTT. It encodes CASSQGRSGNTIYF. The chain has TRBV4-1 and TRBJ1-3; D not certain. This CDR3 comprises 14 residues. Germline CDR1 is MGHRA and CDR2 is YSYEKL. Trimming removed 1 base from V and 0 bases from J, with 4 bases in between.

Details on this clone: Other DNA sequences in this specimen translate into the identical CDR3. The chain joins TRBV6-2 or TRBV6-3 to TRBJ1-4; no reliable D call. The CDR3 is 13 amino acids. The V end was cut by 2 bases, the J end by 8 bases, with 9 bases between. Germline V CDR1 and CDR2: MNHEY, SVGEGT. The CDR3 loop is CASSYRLAEKLFF. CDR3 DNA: TGTGCCAGCAGTTACAGGCTCGCGGAAAAACTGTTTTTT.

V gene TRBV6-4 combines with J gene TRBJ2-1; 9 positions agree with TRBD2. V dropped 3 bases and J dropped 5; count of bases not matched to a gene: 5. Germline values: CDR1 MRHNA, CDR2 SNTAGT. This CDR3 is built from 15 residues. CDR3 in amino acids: CASSDGRGGHNEQFF. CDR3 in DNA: TGTGCCAGCAGTGATGGGCGGGGGGGCCACAATGAGCAGTTCTTC.

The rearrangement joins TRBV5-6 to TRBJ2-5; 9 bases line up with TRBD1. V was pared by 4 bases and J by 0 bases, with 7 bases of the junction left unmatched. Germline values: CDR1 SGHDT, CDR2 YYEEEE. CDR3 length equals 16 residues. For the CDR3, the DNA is TGTGCCAGCAGCGCAACAGGGGGCCCGTACCAAGAGACCCAGTACTTC. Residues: CASSATGGPYQETQYF.

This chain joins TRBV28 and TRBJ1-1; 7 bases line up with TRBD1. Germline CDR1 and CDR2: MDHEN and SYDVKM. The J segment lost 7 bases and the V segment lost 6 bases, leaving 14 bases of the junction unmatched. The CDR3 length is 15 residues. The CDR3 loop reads CASSSPRDSLIEAFF. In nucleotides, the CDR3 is TGTGCCAGCAGCTCCCCTAGGGACAGCTTAATTGAAGCTTTCTTT. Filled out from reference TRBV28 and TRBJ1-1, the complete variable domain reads DVKVTQSSRYLVKRTGEKVFLECVQDMDHENMFWYRQDPGLGLRLIYFSYDVKMKEKGDIPEGYSVSREKKERFSLILESASTNQTSMYLCASSSPRDSLIEAFFGQGTRLTVV.

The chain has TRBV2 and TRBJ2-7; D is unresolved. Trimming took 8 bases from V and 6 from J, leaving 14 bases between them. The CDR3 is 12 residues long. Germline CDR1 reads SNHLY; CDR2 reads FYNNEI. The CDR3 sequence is CASRWGQLEQYF. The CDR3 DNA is TGTGCCAGCCGCTGGGGTCAACTCGAGCAGTACTTC.

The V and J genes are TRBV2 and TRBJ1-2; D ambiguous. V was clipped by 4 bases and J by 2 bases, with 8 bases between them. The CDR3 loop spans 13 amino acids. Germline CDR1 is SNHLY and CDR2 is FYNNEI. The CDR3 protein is CASSAQSNYGYTF. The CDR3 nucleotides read TGTGCCAGCAGTGCGCAGTCCAACTATGGCTACACCTTC.

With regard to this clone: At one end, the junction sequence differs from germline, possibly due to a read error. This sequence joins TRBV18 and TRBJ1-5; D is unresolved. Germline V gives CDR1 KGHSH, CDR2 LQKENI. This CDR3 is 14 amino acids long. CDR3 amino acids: CASSPLNLAQPQHF. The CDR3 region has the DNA TGTGCCAGCTCGCCACTAAACCTGGCCCAGCCCCAGCATTTT.

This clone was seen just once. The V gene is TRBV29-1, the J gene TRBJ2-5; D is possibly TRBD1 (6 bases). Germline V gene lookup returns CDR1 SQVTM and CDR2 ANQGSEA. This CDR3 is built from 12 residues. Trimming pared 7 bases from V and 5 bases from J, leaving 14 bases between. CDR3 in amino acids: CSELVTGETQYF. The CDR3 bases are TGCAGCGAACTAGTAACAGGGGAGACCCAGTACTTC.

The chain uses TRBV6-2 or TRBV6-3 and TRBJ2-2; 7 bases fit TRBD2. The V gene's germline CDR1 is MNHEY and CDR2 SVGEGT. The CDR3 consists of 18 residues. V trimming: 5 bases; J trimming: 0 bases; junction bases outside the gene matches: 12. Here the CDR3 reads CASSTTSFLAANTGELFF. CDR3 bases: TGTGCCAGCAGTACCACCTCGTTCCTAGCGGCGAACACCGGGGAGCTGTTTTTT.